The next 5 T cell receptor beta chains were all read from a single sample in a study of blood T cells in healthy people across ages. Together with a sample-barcoded 5' primer, a J-beta primer mix was included in a second PCR lasting about 6 to 11 cycles. From the 5' RACE reads, TCRdb called clonotypes with MiXCR, one entry per CDR3 protein. Here the sample spans about 1.4 million distinct CDR3 sequences, 59% being singletons. Material: blood. These receptor sequences come from a man between 18 and 29 years old in good health.

This clonotype was picked up a small number of times. V and J are TRBV6-2 or TRBV6-3 and TRBJ2-4, with D hard to call. Deletions cut 4 bases from V and 5 bases from J, with 3 bases between. Germline CDR1 is MNHEY and CDR2 is SVGEGT. This CDR3 is built from 11 residues. The CDR3 nucleotides are TGTGCCAGCAGTTTCGAAAACATTCAGTACTTC. Its protein product is CASSFENIQYF.

The chain joins TRBV20-1 to TRBJ1-2, with D unclear. V was shortened by 1 base and J by 4 bases, with 10 bases between the two germline ends. CDR1 is DFQATT and CDR2 is SNEGSKA in the germline V gene (reference sequence). The CDR3 has 13 amino acids. The CDR3 sequence: CSARAGGIYGYTF. Here the CDR3 DNA reads TGCAGTGCTAGAGCAGGTGGGATCTATGGCTACACCTTC.

The rearrangement joins TRBV27 to TRBJ2-4, with D possibly TRBD2 on 6 matching bases. This CDR3 is 14 amino acids long. V lost 3 bases and J 8 bases, leaving 14 bases between the germline ends. Germline V gene data show CDR1 as MNHEY and CDR2 as SMNVEV (reference sequence). In DNA, the CDR3 is TGTGCCAGCAGTTTTGCGGGGCGTCCGGACATTCAGTACTTC. As protein: CASSFAGRPDIQYF.

This clonotype appeared many times. The V call is TRBV3-1, the J call TRBJ1-4, with D maybe TRBD1 (5 bases). CDR1 and CDR2 (germline): LGHDT, YNNKEL (reference sequence). This CDR3 region has 12 residues. Trimming took off 2 bases at V and 7 bases at J, with 5 bases between the two ends. The CDR3 protein is CASSQTGEKLFF. In nucleotides, the CDR3 is TGTGCCAGCAGCCAAACAGGTGAAAAACTGTTTTTT.

The chain joins TRBV10-1 to TRBJ2-4; D is ambiguous. TRBJ2-7 matches the DNA end more closely, so the J call is doubtful. The CDR3 loop spans 14 amino acids. The germline gives CDR1 WNHNN, CDR2 SYGVQD (reference sequence). The CDR3 bases are TGCGCCAGCAGTGACTCGAGATCTAACTACGAGCAGTACTTC. Protein product: CASSDSRSNYEQYF.